This T cell receptor (beta chain) appears in the sequencing data of a study of T cell responses to AZD1222 COVID-19 vaccine. Study summary: Whether given at about 4 or about 12 weeks, second doses were pooled.

This clone has a handful of counts. Its antigen is unidentified. The study, taken as a whole, reports: White British donors predominated, females outnumbered males, and clonal diversity was possibly underestimated. Across spike, vaccine-associated CD4 TCRs were found, dominant at 160-218 and 743-854.

Clones were read by immunoSEQ multiplex PCR, and TCRdb kept only the in-frame ones, dropping some. Counted here are 52,000 or so clones, 84% occurring once; the ten biggest clones make up 27%. Germline-derived CDR1 and CDR2 are SGHTS and YDEGEE. The CDR3 has 15 amino acids. Unmatched junction bases numbered 6, after V lost 0 bases and J lost 8 bases. The chain employs TRBV5-8 and TRBJ1-4; 8 bases fit TRBD1. The material sequenced was peripheral blood, taken on day 0 of AZD1222 vaccination. The TCR sequence derives from an adult in good health. In nucleotides, the CDR3 is TGTGCCAGCAGCTTGGTGTGGACAGGGACCGAAAAACTGTTTTTT. Translated: CASSLVWTGTEKLFF.